These 31 T cell receptor beta chains share one sample of origin, sequenced in a study of shared clonotypes between healthy human individuals. Using immunoSEQ multiplex PCR, the repertoire was profiled, and TCRdb retains in-frame clones only, with some absent. The table has a few million clones, approximately 92% seen once. The source material was naive CD4+ T cells sorted from blood. Subset of the sample: CD45RA+ positively selected. These TCRs come from a man in his late teens or twenties in good health.

This clone was seen a single time. For the CDR3, the DNA is TGTGCCAGCAGCCTAAGGGGTCATGAGCAGTTCTTC. This codes for CASSLRGHEQFF. The V gene is TRBV7-2, the J gene TRBJ2-1, with a weak D call TRBD1 (5 bases). V lost 5 bases and J lost 8, with 10 bases in between. CDR1 and CDR2 (germline): SGHTA, FQGNSA. The CDR3 contains 12 residues.

This clone was observed once. Here the CDR3 reads CAISEGRTNQPQHF. The CDR3 DNA follows: TGTGCCATCAGTGAGGGGCGGACAAATCAGCCCCAGCATTTT. The rearrangement joins TRBV10-3 to TRBJ1-5, with a weak D call TRBD1 (5 bases). This CDR3 comprises 14 residues. Germline V gives CDR1 ENHRY, CDR2 SYGVKD. The ends were cut back, 2 bases at V and 4 bases at J, with 9 bases in the middle.

The rearrangement joins TRBV30 to TRBJ2-1; D possibly corresponds to TRBD1 (6 bases). In germline, CDR1 is GTSNPN, CDR2 SVGIG (reference sequence). CDR3 length: 13 residues. Trimming shortened V by 6 bases and J by 3 bases, and 12 bases separated the two germline ends. DNA for the CDR3: TGTGCCTGTCTATGGGACATCTACAATGAGCAGTTCTTC. Protein sequence: CACLWDIYNEQFF.

Concerning this clone itself: The sample carries other DNA sequences with the same CDR3. The rearrangement links TRBV6-6 to TRBJ1-1, with D hard to call. CDR1 is MNHNY and CDR2 is SVGAGI in the germline V gene (reference sequence). This CDR3 is built from 14 residues. V lost 0 bases and J lost 1, with 6 bases in between. This CDR3 reads CASSYSGTNTEAFF. CDR3 nucleotides: TGTGCCAGCAGTTACTCAGGCACGAACACTGAAGCTTTCTTT.

This chain links TRBV4-2 with TRBJ2-5; a possible D gene is TRBD2 (6 bases). This CDR3 is 14 amino acids long. Germline CDR1 is LGHNA and CDR2 is YNFKEQ. V lost 3 bases and J 7 bases, leaving 15 bases between the germline ends. CDR3: CASSQTGEPGTQYF. The CDR3 DNA is TGTGCCAGCAGCCAGACGGGGGAGCCGGGGACCCAGTACTTC.

The chain employs TRBV11-2 and TRBJ2-7; 8 bases line up with TRBD1. The CDR3 totals 15 residues. The V segment lost 5 bases and the J segment 6 bases; nucleotides outside the gene matches: 12. Germline V gene lookup returns CDR1 SGHAT and CDR2 FQNNGV. The CDR3 reads CASSIRTGYPSEQYF. In nucleotides, the CDR3 is TGTGCCAGCAGCATACGGACAGGGTACCCCAGCGAGCAGTACTTC.

J is TRBJ2-3 and V is TRBV2, with D perhaps matching TRBD1 (5 bases). This CDR3 region has 13 residues. From germline, CDR1 is SNHLY and CDR2 FYNNEI. Trimming removed 8 bases at V and 3 bases at J, with 12 bases between. The CDR3 spells CASHTRGTDTQYF. CDR3 bases: TGTGCCAGCCACACAAGGGGTACAGATACGCAGTATTTT.

To note about this clone: Additional DNA sequences in this sample encode the identical CDR3. The V call is TRBV7-9, the J call TRBJ1-4; D is ambiguous. Germline loops: CDR1 SEHNR, CDR2 FQNEAQ (reference sequence). The length of the CDR3 is 11 residues. V dropped 5 bases and J dropped 8 bases, with 6 bases sitting between them. The chain's CDR3 is CASSLSEKLFF. Written as DNA, the CDR3 is TGTGCCAGCAGCCTGTCCGAAAAACTGTTTTTT.

For this clone: Additional DNA sequences in this sample encode the identical CDR3. The chain couples TRBV18 to TRBJ2-5; D is unresolved. Between the trimmed V and J ends, which lost 2 bases and 2 bases, there was a span of 6 bases. This CDR3 spans 13 amino acids. The germline V gene encodes CDR1 KGHSH and CDR2 LQKENI. CDR3 residues: CASSPSLQETQYF. The CDR3 coding sequence is TGTGCCAGCTCACCAAGCTTGCAAGAGACCCAGTACTTC.

This chain connects TRBV28 to TRBJ2-3; 9 bases agree with TRBD1. V gave up 5 bases and J gave up 1 base; unmatched junction bases: 7. The CDR3 consists of 16 residues. CDR1 is MDHEN, CDR2 SYDVKM, per germline. In nucleotides, the CDR3 is TGTGCCAGCAGTCCAAGGACAGGGGAAGGCACAGATACGCAGTATTTT. This gives the protein CASSPRTGEGTDTQYF.

The V call is TRBV19, the J call TRBJ2-6; 8 bases match TRBD2. Germline values: CDR1 LNHDA, CDR2 SQIVND (reference sequence). This CDR3 spans 15 amino acids. Unmatched junction bases numbered 3, after V lost 7 bases and J lost 1 base. The CDR3 DNA follows: TGTGCCAGTACTCGGGGGGGTTCTGGGGCCAACGTCCTGACTTTC. Protein sequence: CASTRGGSGANVLTF.

The chain carries TRBV6-5 and TRBJ2-1; 8 positions agree with TRBD2. CDR3 length equals 14 residues. V gave up 5 bases and J gave up 5 bases; unmatched junction bases: 5. Germline-derived CDR1 and CDR2 are MNHEY and SVGAGI. In DNA, the CDR3 is TGTGCCAGCAGTAGCGGGAGTAATCACAATGAGCAGTTCTTC. Protein product: CASSSGSNHNEQFF.

V gene TRBV6-6 combines with J gene TRBJ2-1; 11 bases are shared with TRBD1. V lost 2 bases, J lost 7 bases, and 4 bases stayed unmatched. The CDR3 loop spans 15 amino acids. Germline assignment: CDR1 MNHNY and CDR2 SVGAGI (reference sequence). This CDR3 reads CASSYGQGAKNEQFF. Here the CDR3 DNA reads TGTGCCAGCAGTTACGGACAGGGGGCGAAGAATGAGCAGTTCTTC.

The rearrangement uses TRBV2 and TRBJ1-4; D call uncertain. V dropped 2 bases and J dropped 6 bases, with 10 bases sitting between them. The CDR3 loop spans 14 amino acids. Germline CDR1 is SNHLY and CDR2 is FYNNEI. The CDR3 DNA follows: TGTGCCAGCAGTGAAATAACAAGAGATGAAAAACTGTTTTTT. Amino acids: CASSEITRDEKLFF.

The chain employs TRBV19 and TRBJ2-7, with 8 bases identical to TRBD1. Germline CDR1 is LNHDA and CDR2 is SQIVND (reference sequence). Trimming took 7 bases from V and 4 from J; bases not matched to a gene: 12. The CDR3 spans 15 residues. The DNA of the CDR3 is TGTGCCAGTATGGATTTGGGGACAGGCATTTACGAGCAGTACTTC. Translation gives CASMDLGTGIYEQYF. The whole variable domain, filled in from reference TRBV19 and TRBJ2-7, reads DGGITQSPKYLFRKEGQNVTLSCEQNLNHDAMYWYRQDPGQGLRLIYYSQIVNDFQKGDIAEGYSVSREKKESFPLTVTSAQKNPTAFYLCASMDLGTGIYEQYFGPGTRLTVT.

The J gene is TRBJ2-1, the V gene TRBV7-9; 7 bases are shared with TRBD1. The V segment lost 3 bases and the J segment 4 bases; nucleotides outside the gene matches: 6. This CDR3 contains 15 residues. Germline loops: CDR1 SEHNR, CDR2 FQNEAQ (reference sequence). The CDR3 here is CASSLVGGAYNEQFF. The CDR3 DNA sequence: TGTGCCAGCAGCTTGGTAGGGGGCGCTTACAATGAGCAGTTCTTC.

The table lists this clone with a count of one. The V call is TRBV2, the J call TRBJ1-6; tentative D call: TRBD1 (5 bases). The length of the CDR3 is 15 residues. V was trimmed by 6 bases and J by 7 bases, leaving 16 bases between them. Germline lookup yields CDR1 SNHLY and CDR2 FYNNEI. This CDR3 is CASRREGLENSPLHF. CDR3 sequence (DNA): TGTGCCAGCAGGAGGGAGGGACTGGAAAATTCACCCCTCCACTTT.

The V gene is TRBV14, the J gene TRBJ2-1; possibly TRBD1 for D (5 bases). This CDR3 region has 12 residues. Looked up from germline, CDR1 is SGHDN and CDR2 is FVKESK. V lost 9 bases, J lost 7 bases, and 13 bases lay in between. This chain's CDR3 is CASSRVGNEQFF. The CDR3 DNA is TGTGCCAGTTCCAGGGTAGGGAATGAGCAGTTCTTC.

The V gene is TRBV10-2, the J gene TRBJ2-7, with TRBD2 identical over 12 bases. Per germline, CDR1 WSHSY and CDR2 SAAADI. The CDR3 consists of 14 residues. Trimming removed 5 bases from V and 7 bases from J; junction bases left unmatched: 6. This CDR3 reads CASSSTSGSGEQYF. CDR3 in DNA: TGCGCCAGCAGTTCGACTAGCGGGAGCGGGGAGCAGTACTTC.

This chain uses TRBV27 with TRBJ1-3, with a weak D call TRBD1 (6 bases). This CDR3 comprises 15 residues. V gave up 6 bases and J gave up 7 bases, with 19 bases separating them. Germline loops: CDR1 MNHEY, CDR2 SMNVEV (reference sequence). CDR3 in amino acids: CASRPRGGAGNTIYF. The CDR3 DNA reads TGTGCCAGCAGACCTCGCGGGGGCGCAGGGAACACCATATATTTT.

The rearrangement uses TRBV27 and TRBJ1-6; 8 nucleotides line up with TRBD1. V trimming: 7 bases; J trimming: 10 bases; junction bases outside the gene matches: 12. The CDR3 is 15 amino acids. Germline-derived CDR1 and CDR2 are MNHEY and SMNVEV (reference sequence). As DNA, the CDR3 is TGTGCCAGCACCCTCGGCAGGGGGCTAGGGTCACCCCTCCACTTT. Its translation is CASTLGRGLGSPLHF.

This chain uses TRBV9 with TRBJ2-5, with a possible D match to TRBD1 (5 bases). V dropped 5 bases and J dropped 2 bases, with 16 bases sitting between them. CDR1 SGDLS and CDR2 YYNGEE come from the germline V gene. The CDR3 runs 15 residues. The CDR3 nucleotides read TGTGCCAGCAGTGGGGCCACCCACCAACAAGAGACCCAGTACTTC. Translation gives CASSGATHQQETQYF.

The chain is built from TRBV2 and TRBJ2-5, with 10 bases that match TRBD1. Per the germline V gene, CDR1 is SNHLY and CDR2 is FYNNEI. The CDR3 contains 14 residues. The J segment lost 8 bases and the V segment lost 4 bases, leaving 7 bases of the junction unmatched. The CDR3 DNA reads TGTGCCAGCAGTGGGAGGACAGGGGGTTTAACCCAGTACTTC. It specifies CASSGRTGGLTQYF.

The chain has TRBV28 and TRBJ1-1, with a possible D match to TRBD1 (5 bases). V gave up 4 bases and J gave up 3 bases, with 9 bases separating them. Germline CDR1 is MDHEN and CDR2 is SYDVKM. CDR3 length equals 13 residues. The CDR3 here is CASSSKGYTEAFF. In DNA, the CDR3 is TGTGCCAGCAGTTCGAAGGGGTACACTGAAGCTTTCTTT.

The J gene is TRBJ2-2, the V gene TRBV9; D gene unclear. V lost 3 bases and J lost 4, with 4 bases in between. The CDR3 length is 12 residues. Germline CDR1 is SGDLS and CDR2 is YYNGEE. The CDR3 region is CASSAGTGELFF. CDR3 in DNA: TGTGCCAGCAGCGCGGGCACCGGGGAGCTGTTTTTT.

The chain links TRBV10-1 to TRBJ1-1; no reliable D call. CDR1 is WNHNN and CDR2 is SYGVQD in the germline V gene (reference sequence). Between the trimmed V and J ends, which lost 0 bases and 0 bases, there was a span of 11 bases. CDR3 length: 16 amino acids. The CDR3, as DNA: TGCGCCAGCAGTGAGTCAGGCGGACCCATGAACACTGAAGCTTTCTTT. It yields the protein CASSESGGPMNTEAFF.

A word on this clone: A read error may account for a junction end that differs from germline. The chain joins TRBV7-7 to TRBJ2-5, with 7 nucleotides matching TRBD2. The CDR3 totals 13 residues. CDR1 SSHAT and CDR2 FNYEAQ come from the germline V gene (reference sequence). The CDR3 nucleotides read TGTGCTAGCAGCACTAGCGTGCAAGAGACCCAGTACTTC. Encoded protein: CASSTSVQETQYF.

As concerns this clone: The sample carries other DNA sequences with the same CDR3. V and J are TRBV18 and TRBJ2-3; 11 bases align to TRBD2. V trimming: 1 base; J trimming: 1 base; junction bases outside the gene matches: 1. The CDR3 consists of 16 residues. Germline CDR1 is KGHSH and CDR2 is LQKENI. This CDR3 is CASSPLAGGGTDTQYF. The CDR3 DNA reads as TGTGCCAGCTCACCACTAGCGGGGGGGGGCACAGATACGCAGTATTTT.

This chain uses TRBV28 with TRBJ1-2, with 7 bases identical to TRBD1. With V trimmed by 6 bases and J by 2 bases, 3 bases remained unmatched. There are 13 residues in the CDR3. Germline V gives CDR1 MDHEN, CDR2 SYDVKM. As DNA, the CDR3 is TGTGCCAGCAGGATACAGGGGAACTATGGCTACACCTTC. Its translation: CASRIQGNYGYTF.

The chain uses TRBV6-1 and TRBJ2-1, with no clear D. The CDR3 spans 13 residues. V lost 5 bases and J 8 bases, leaving 13 bases between the germline ends. Germline V lookup: CDR1 MNHNS, CDR2 SASEGT. The CDR3 reads CASSPLRTHEQFF. The CDR3, as DNA: TGTGCCAGCAGTCCTCTTCGAACCCATGAGCAGTTCTTC.

This chain connects TRBV6-6 to TRBJ2-3; possible D gene TRBD2, 6 bases. The CDR3 covers 14 residues. The germline gives CDR1 MNHNY, CDR2 SVGAGI (reference sequence). With 7 bases removed from V and 0 bases from J, the gap between germline ends came to 11 bases. The CDR3 coding sequence is TGTGCCAGCAAAGAGGGGACTAGCACAGATACGCAGTATTTT. It specifies CASKEGTSTDTQYF.